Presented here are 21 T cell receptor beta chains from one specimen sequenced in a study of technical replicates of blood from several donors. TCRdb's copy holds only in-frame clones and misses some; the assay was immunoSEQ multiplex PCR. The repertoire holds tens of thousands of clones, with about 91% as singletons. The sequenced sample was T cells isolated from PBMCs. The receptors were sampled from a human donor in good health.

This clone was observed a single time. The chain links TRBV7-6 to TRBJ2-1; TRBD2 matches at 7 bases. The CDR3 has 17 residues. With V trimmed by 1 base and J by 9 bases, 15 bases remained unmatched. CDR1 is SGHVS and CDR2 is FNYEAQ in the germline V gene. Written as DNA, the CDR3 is TGTGCCAGCAGCTTAGGAGCCGGACTAGGGTGGATCGGTGAGCAGTTCTTC. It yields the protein CASSLGAGLGWIGEQFF.

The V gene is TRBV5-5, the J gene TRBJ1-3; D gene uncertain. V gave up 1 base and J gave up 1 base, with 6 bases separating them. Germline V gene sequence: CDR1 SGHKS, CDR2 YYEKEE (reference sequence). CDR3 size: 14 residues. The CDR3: CASSLTTSGNTIYF. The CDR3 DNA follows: TGTGCCAGCAGCTTGACGACTTCTGGAAACACCATATATTTT.

The CDR3 region has the DNA TGCGCCAGCAACAGACGGGGGTATGAAGCCGGGGAGCTGTTTTTT. Residues: CASNRRGYEAGELFF. The gene calls are TRBV5-1 and TRBJ2-2; D may be TRBD2 (6 bases). The V gene's germline CDR1 is SGHRS and CDR2 YFSETQ. The CDR3 runs 15 residues. V dropped 6 bases and J dropped 6 bases, with 18 bases sitting between them.

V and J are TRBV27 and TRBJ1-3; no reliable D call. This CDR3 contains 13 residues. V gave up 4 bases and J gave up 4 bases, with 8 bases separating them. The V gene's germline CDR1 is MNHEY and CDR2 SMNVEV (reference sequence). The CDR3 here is CASSSNRGNTIYF. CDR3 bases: TGTGCCAGCAGTTCAAACAGAGGAAACACCATATATTTT.

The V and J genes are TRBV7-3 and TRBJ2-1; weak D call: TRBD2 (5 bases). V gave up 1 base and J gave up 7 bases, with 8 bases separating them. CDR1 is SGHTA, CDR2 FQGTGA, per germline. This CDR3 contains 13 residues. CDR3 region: CASSLIGGNEQFF. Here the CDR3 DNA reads TGTGCCAGCAGCTTAATCGGCGGGAATGAGCAGTTCTTC.

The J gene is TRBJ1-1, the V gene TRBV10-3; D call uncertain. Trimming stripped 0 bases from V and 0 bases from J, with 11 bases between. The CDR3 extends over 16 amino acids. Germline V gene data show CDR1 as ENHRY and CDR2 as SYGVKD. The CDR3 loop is CAISESINEMNTEAFF. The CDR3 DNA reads TGTGCCATCAGTGAGTCGATAAATGAGATGAACACTGAAGCTTTCTTT.

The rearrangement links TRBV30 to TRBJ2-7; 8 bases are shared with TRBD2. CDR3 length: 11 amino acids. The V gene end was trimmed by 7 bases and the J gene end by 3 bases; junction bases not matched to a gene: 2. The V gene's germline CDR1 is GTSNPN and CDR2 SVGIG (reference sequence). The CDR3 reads CASGGDYEQYF. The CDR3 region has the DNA TGTGCCTCCGGGGGGGACTACGAGCAGTACTTC.

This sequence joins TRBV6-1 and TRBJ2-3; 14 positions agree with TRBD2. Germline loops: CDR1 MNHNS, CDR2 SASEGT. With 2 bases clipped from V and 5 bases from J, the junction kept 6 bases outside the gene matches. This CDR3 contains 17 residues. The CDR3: CASSERGLAGVIDTQYF. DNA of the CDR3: TGTGCCAGCAGTGAAAGGGGACTAGCGGGAGTTATAGATACGCAGTATTTT.

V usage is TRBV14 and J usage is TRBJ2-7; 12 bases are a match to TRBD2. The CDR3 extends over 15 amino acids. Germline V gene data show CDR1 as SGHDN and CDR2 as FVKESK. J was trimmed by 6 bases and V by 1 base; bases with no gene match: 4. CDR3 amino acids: CASSQVSSGRAEQYF. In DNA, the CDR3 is TGTGCCAGCAGCCAAGTCTCTAGCGGGAGGGCCGAGCAGTACTTC.

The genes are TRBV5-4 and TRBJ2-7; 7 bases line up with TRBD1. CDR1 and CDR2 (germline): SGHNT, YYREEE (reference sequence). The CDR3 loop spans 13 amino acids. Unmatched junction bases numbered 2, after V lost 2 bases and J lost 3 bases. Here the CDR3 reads CASSLGGRYEQYF. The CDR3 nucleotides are TGTGCCAGCAGCTTAGGGGGCCGCTACGAGCAGTACTTC.

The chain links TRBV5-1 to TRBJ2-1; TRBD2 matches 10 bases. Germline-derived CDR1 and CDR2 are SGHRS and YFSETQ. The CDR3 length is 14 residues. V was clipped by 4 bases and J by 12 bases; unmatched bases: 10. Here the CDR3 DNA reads TGCGCCAGCAGCCAGGGAAGTCTAGCGGGAGTGCAGTTCTTC. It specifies CASSQGSLAGVQFF.

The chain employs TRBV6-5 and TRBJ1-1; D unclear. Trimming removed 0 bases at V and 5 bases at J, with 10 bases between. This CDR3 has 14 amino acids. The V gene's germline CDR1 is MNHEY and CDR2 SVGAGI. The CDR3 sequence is CASSYSVGSTEAFF. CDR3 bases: TGTGCCAGCAGTTACTCGGTGGGGAGTACTGAAGCTTTCTTT.

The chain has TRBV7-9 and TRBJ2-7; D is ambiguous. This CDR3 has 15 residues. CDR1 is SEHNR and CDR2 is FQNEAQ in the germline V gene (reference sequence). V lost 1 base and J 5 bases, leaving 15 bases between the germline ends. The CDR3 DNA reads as TGTGCCAGCAGCTTAGTATGGAGTAGCTATCACGAGCAGTACTTC. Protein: CASSLVWSSYHEQYF.

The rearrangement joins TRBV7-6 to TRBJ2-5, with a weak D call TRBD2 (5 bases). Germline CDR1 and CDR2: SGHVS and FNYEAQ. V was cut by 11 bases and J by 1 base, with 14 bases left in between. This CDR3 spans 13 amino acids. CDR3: CAPLLGSQETQYF. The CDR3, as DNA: TGTGCCCCCCTACTAGGCAGCCAAGAGACCCAGTACTTC.

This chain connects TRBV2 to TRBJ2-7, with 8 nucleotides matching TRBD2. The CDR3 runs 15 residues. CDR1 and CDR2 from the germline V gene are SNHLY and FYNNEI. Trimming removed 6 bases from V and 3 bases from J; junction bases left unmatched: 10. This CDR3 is CASRERAGVGYEQYF. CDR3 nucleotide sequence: TGTGCCAGCAGGGAGAGAGCGGGAGTCGGCTACGAGCAGTACTTC.

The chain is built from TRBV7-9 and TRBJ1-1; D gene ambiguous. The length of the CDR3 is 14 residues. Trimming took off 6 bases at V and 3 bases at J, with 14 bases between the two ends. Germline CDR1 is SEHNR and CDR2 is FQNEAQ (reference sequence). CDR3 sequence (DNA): TGTGCCAGCAGTAGCGACGGCTGGGACACTGAAGCTTTCTTT. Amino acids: CASSSDGWDTEAFF.

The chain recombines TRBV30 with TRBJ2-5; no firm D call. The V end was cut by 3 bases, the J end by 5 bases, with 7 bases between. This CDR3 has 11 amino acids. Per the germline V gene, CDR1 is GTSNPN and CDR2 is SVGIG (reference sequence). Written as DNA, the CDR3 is TGTGCCTGGAGCCACGGGGAGACCCAGTACTTC. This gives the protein CAWSHGETQYF.

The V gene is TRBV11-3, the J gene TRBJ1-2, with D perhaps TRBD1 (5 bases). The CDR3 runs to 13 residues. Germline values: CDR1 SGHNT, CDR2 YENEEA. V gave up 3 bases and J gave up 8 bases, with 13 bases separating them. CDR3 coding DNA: TGTGCCAGCAGCTTCGTTCCCTGGGGCGGCTACACCTTC. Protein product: CASSFVPWGGYTF.

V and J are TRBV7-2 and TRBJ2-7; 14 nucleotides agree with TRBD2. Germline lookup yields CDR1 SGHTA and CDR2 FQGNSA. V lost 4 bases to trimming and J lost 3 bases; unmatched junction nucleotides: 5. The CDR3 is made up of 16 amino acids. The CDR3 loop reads CASSWGLAGVGYEQYF. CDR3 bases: TGTGCCAGCAGCTGGGGACTAGCGGGAGTAGGCTACGAGCAGTACTTC. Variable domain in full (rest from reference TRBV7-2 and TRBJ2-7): GAGVSQSPSNKVTEKGKDVELRCDPISGHTALYWYRQSLGQGLEFLIYFQGNSAPDKSGLPSDRFSAERTGGSVSTLTIQRTQQEDSAVYLCASSWGLAGVGYEQYFGPGTRLTVT.

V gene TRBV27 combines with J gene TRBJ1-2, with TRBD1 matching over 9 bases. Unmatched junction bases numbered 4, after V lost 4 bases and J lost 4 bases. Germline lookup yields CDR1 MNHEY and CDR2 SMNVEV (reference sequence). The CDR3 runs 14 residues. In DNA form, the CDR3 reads TGTGCCAGCAGTTGGGGACAGGGAGGCTATGGCTACACCTTC. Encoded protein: CASSWGQGGYGYTF.

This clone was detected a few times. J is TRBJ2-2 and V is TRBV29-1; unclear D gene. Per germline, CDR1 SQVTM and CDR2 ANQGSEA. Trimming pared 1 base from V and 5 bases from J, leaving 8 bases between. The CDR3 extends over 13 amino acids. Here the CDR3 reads CSVEGLRTGELFF. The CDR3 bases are TGCAGCGTTGAAGGTTTGAGGACCGGGGAGCTGTTTTTT.